This T cell receptor (beta chain) was recovered during a study of early stage breast cancer tumors (dated by TCRdb to the late 2010s). A note on the overall study: Of the 15 to 20 invasive breast tumors, eleven to twelve were found to be estrogen receptor-positive, progesterone receptor-positive and HER2-negative. About 70% of the 12 ER+/PR+/HER2- tumors were invasive ductal carcinomas, while the other four were invasive lobular carcinomas. The average read coverage per sample was around 9.1-fold. The samples as a whole yielded approximately 3,000,000 detected templates, corresponding to about a million unique clonotypes.

Concerning this clone: The specificity of this receptor is unknown. One base away there is no much larger clone; base qualities are not given.

Results the study describes overall, beyond this receptor: Sequencing bulk genomic DNA from unsorted cells could not capture chain pairing or functional markers like CD4, CD8 and FOXP3. Greater similarity was observed between blood and normal breast repertoires than between blood and tumor repertoires, and tumor was distinguished from normal in about 85% of the 16 patients when each tissue was compared with blood. The small cohort size prevented analysis by tumor subtype. Enriched TCRB sequences shared across patients were mostly commonly generated sequences, unlikely to play an important role in the tumor microenvironment. Compared with adjacent normal breast tissue, tumors had higher clonality and 2 to 3-fold greater T cell density.

Looking up the germline V gene yields CDR1 SGHVS and CDR2 FNYEAQ. The CDR3 measures 12 amino acids from cysteine to phenylalanine. Just the 36-base CDR3 DNA is kept, in frame starting at base 1. V drops 5 bases and J drops 0 bases, leaving 5 bases in between. Each sample was amplified as two independent genomic DNA replicates: around 0.47 ug for blood and approximately 1.5 ug for tumor or normal breast. TCRB sequencing of genomic DNA was carried out with the ImmunoSeq Intro kit according to the manufacturer's instructions. The multiplex PCR ran for around 30 cycles using proprietary primers and spike-in control sequences for absolute quantification. Single-end 150-bp reads were used to sequence an 87-bp fragment covering the CDR3 and the flanking V and J genes. Seven samples, each with two replicates, were multiplexed per lane of an Illumina MiSeq using version 3.0 chemistry. Per the source publication's procedure: Raw data were processed by the vendor's proprietary pipeline, with both replicates merged into one result per sample. Productive rearrangements sharing the V-gene family, CDR3 amino acid sequence and J-gene segment were defined as clonotypes. To compute clonality, the normalized Shannon entropy (Pielou evenness) of TCRB abundances was subtracted from 1. T cell density was estimated by dividing total templates by the number of input cells inferred from the DNA input amount. Recon with default parameters was used to estimate total repertoire diversity and clonality. A clonotype counted as tumor-enriched if its abundance in tumor exceeded 0.1% and was at least 32-fold higher than its abundance in normal breast. TCRdb obtained this table from immuneACCESS and retained in-frame rearrangements with V and J assigned. These tables miss some clones; where compared with another copy, unresolved V genes account for less than half of the shortfall, and the remainder is unexplained. The V and J calls and clone size come from that table; D and trimming were worked out from the DNA. Within this sample are tens of thousands of clones, with roughly four fifths of them counted one time only. The ten largest make up roughly a tenth of the sample.

Dicing about 17-55 mg of tumor tissue typically gave a DNA yield of more than 3 ug. The study profiled bulk TCR beta-chain repertoires in matched peripheral blood, tumor and adjacent normal breast tissue taken from some 17 patients with early-stage breast cancer. Following resection, visually identified tumor tissue was excised and transferred into prechilled RNAlater. Using a TissueLyser II, 20-50 mg of tumor tissue was diced and homogenized in RLTplus buffer with beta-mercaptoethanol and antifoaming agent. The Qiagen AllPrep DNA/RNA Mini kit was used to extract genomic DNA. The clonotype comes from a person aged 25 to 39 with breast cancer. The sample comprised breast tumor tissue. Recombination linked TRBV7-6 to TRBJ2-7, with no D gene named confidently. The CDR3 region has the sequence CASSINSYEQYF. The DNA sequence follows: TGTGCCAGCAGCATTAACTCCTACGAGCAGTACTTC.